The TCR beta chain described here comes from a study of vaccination and CD4 T cells after COVID-19. Study context: Taking of post-vaccine samples occurred a median approximately 67 days after dose two (range 14 to 241). Study-level results: In convalescent patients, 304 of 307 vaccine-specific clones were spike mono-reactive.

Cultured CD4+ T cell DNA underwent sequencing with the Oncomine TCR Beta short-read assay. TCRdb used MiXCR to reprocess the PCR reads, holding one entry per CDR3 protein. The sample lists under 25,000 distinct CDR3 sequences; around 30% were seen once. Specified time point: late sampling 161 to 241 days after vaccination in a few convalescent patients. Documented treatment: roughly 10-day PBMC culture with coronavirus spike peptide pools or control peptides (ViraFEST assay). ViraFEST grew antigen-specific T cells using peptide pools, then sequenced TCRs. V was cut by 6 bases and J by 7 bases, with 16 bases left in between. Germline CDR1 and CDR2: DFQATT and SNEGSKA (reference sequence). The CDR3 contains 12 residues. Comments on this clonotype: The antigen is undetermined.

This TCR derives from a human donor who had recovered from COVID-19. The rearrangement joins TRBV20-1 to TRBJ2-7; tentative D call: TRBD2 (7 bases). The sequencing used CD4+ T cells from blood, cultured in vitro, collected about 7 months after SARS-CoV-2 vaccination. The CDR3 region is CSAVLGGGEQYF. Written as DNA, the CDR3 is TGCAGTGCGGTCCTAGGGGGGGGAGAGCAGTACTTC.